Described below is a single TCR beta chain sequence and its context. This entry is derived from a study of PD-L1 blockade in urothelial cancer. The repertoire was sequenced with immunoSEQ multiplex PCR; TCRdb's copy has only in-frame clones and lacks some. The sample includes more than 45,000 clones, over 75% of them seen just once. The sequencing used PBMCs, collected around atezolizumab (anti-PD-L1) treatment. This clonotype originated in a man between 65 and 79 years old with urothelial cancer.

The CDR3 spells CASRTGQGASGYTF. The CDR3 coding sequence is TGTGCCAGTAGGACGGGACAGGGGGCTTCTGGCTACACCTTC. The genes are TRBV19 and TRBJ1-2; 12 positions match TRBD1. The CDR3 spans 14 residues. V was pared by 6 bases and J by 7 bases, with 6 bases of the junction left unmatched. CDR1 and CDR2 from the germline V gene are LNHDA and SQIVND (reference sequence). Complete variable domain (other parts from reference TRBV19 and TRBJ1-2): DGGITQSPKYLFRKEGQNVTLSCEQNLNHDAMYWYRQDPGQGLRLIYYSQIVNDFQKGDIAEGYSVSREKKESFPLTVTSAQKNPTAFYLCASRTGQGASGYTFGSGTRLTVV.